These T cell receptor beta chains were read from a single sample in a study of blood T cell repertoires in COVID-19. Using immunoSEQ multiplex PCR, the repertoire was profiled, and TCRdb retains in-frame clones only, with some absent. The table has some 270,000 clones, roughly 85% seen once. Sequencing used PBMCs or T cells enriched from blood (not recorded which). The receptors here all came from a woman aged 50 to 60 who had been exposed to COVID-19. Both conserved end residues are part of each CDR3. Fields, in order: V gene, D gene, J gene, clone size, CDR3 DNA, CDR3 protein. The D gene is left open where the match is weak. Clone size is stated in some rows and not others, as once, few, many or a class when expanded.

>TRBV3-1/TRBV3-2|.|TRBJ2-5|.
TGTGCCAGCAGCCCGTTTTATGGTATAGGGGGGACTAAAGAGACCCAGTACTTC
CASSPFYGIGGTKETQYF
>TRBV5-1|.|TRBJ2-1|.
TGCGCCAGCAGCTGGTCTGGCGGGGTAAATGAGCAGTTCTTC
CASSWSGGVNEQFF
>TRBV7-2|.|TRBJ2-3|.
TGTGCCAGCAGCTTAGCGGGGGGTTCTAGCACAGATACGCAGTATTTT
CASSLAGGSSTDTQYF
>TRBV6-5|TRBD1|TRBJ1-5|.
TGTGCCAGCAGGAGGACAGGGGGCAATCAGCCCCAGCATTTT
CASRRTGGNQPQHF
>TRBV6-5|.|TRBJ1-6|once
TGTGCCAGCAATCCGGTAGGGGGTTCACCCCTCCACTTT
CASNPVGGSPLHF
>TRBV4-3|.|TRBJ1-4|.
TGCGCCAGCAGCCAAGATCATGAGGGCGCAAATGAAAAACTGTTTTTT
CASSQDHEGANEKLFF
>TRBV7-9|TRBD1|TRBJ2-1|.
TGTGCCAGCAGCCCCCGGGGACAGGCCTACAATGAGCAGTTCTTC
CASSPRGQAYNEQFF
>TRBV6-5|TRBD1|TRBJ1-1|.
TGTGCCAGCAGCACCGGACAGGGAAGGACTGAAGCTTTCTTT
CASSTGQGRTEAFF
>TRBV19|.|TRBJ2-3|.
TGTGCCAGTAACGCGGGGCTGACAGATACGCAGTATTTT
CASNAGLTDTQYF
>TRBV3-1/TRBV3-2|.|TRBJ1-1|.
TGTGCCAGCAGCTTCGCTCCGGGAGGGCGGAGCCCTGAAGCTTTCTTT
CASSFAPGGRSPEAFF